The 32 T cell receptor beta chains below were found in one sample sequenced in a study of tumor-infiltrating lymphocytes in primary liver carcinoma. The researchers produced TCR beta cDNA from around 0.5 ug total RNA with a constant-region primer. Libraries covering TCR beta were generated through three nested multiplex PCR rounds (using a slightly modified ARM-PCR). A C-beta reverse primer and TRBV1-TRBV30 forward primers served in each of the first two PCR rounds, at 9 to 10 cycles apiece. MiXCR was run by TCRdb on the multiplex PCR reads, yielding one entry per CDR3 protein. The sample comprises fewer than 400,000 distinct CDR3 sequences, around 50% of which are singletons, and over 15% rests with the top ten. They got blood RNA out of unsorted whole blood and also pulled out germline DNA. Specimen: peripheral blood. The receptor source for this set is a woman in her twenties or thirties with primary liver carcinoma and hepatitis B virus infection.

A remark on this clonotype: This could be a read error, since a much larger clone is one nucleotide away. The chain is built from TRBV12-3 or TRBV12-4 and TRBJ1-2, with 7 bases aligning to TRBD1. The CDR3 runs 15 residues. The CDR3 region has the DNA TGTTCCAGCAGTTTAGGACAGGTCTCGGGCTATGGCTACACCTTC. Amino acids: CSSSLGQVSGYGYTF.

As regards this clonotype: A read error is possible here, since a much larger clone lies one base away. This chain connects TRBV12-3 or TRBV12-4 to TRBJ2-1; TRBD2 is a possible D gene (9 bases). This CDR3 contains 15 residues. The CDR3 spells CTSSPRTGSGREQFF. The DNA for the CDR3 is TGTACCAGCAGTCCCAGGACAGGGAGCGGGAGGGAGCAGTTCTTC.

This clonotype has just a few counts. DNA of the CDR3: TGTGCCAGCAGCCGGGGCGAAGCGGGCCTATTATACAATGAGCAGTTCTTC. Translated: CASSRGEAGLLYNEQFF. This rearrangement joins TRBV7-9 to TRBJ2-1; TRBD2 might be the D (6 bases). Trimming stripped 5 bases from V and 4 bases from J, with 21 bases between. The CDR3 sequence is 17 residues long. Germline CDR1 and CDR2: SEHNR and FQNEAQ (reference sequence).

The V call is TRBV28, the J call TRBJ1-1; D unclear. The CDR3 length is 16 residues. V lost 1 base to trimming and J lost 6 bases, with 18 bases between them. Germline CDR1 reads MDHEN; CDR2 reads SYDVKM. The CDR3 sequence is CASSLYPRRLGPEAFF. The CDR3 nucleotides are TGTGCCAGCAGTTTATACCCTCGCAGACTAGGACCTGAAGCTTTCTTT.

Comments on this clonotype: This CDR3 is missing its conserved last phenylalanine or tryptophan, likely due to a read error. Because the CDR3's place on the DNA is in doubt, the DNA is left out and the CDR3 is given as listed by TCRdb. This chain joins TRBV12-3 or TRBV12-4 and TRBJ2-7; the table names TRBD1, a call not compared with the DNA. The CDR3 is 12 amino acids long, termini counted. CDR3 loop: CASSSAGGSKYS.

Points on this clonotype: This may be a read error: a much more frequent sequence differs by one nucleotide. The V gene is TRBV6-5, the J gene TRBJ1-2; D gene ambiguous. Germline V lookup: CDR1 MNHEY, CDR2 SVGAGI. Trimming shortened V by 6 bases and J by 4 bases, and 18 bases separated the two germline ends. CDR3 size: 15 residues. CDR3 bases: TGTGCCAGCAGAGAGACAAGTCCAGCTCTCTATGGCTACACCTTC. Amino acids: CASRETSPALYGYTF.

This clonotype was seen a few times. The chain carries TRBV5-1 and TRBJ2-5, with a weak D call TRBD2 (6 bases). This CDR3 contains 16 residues. V shed 4 bases and J shed 2 bases, with 18 bases lying between them. In germline, CDR1 is SGHRS, CDR2 YFSETQ. The CDR3 here is CASSLETVGGQETQYF. The CDR3 DNA reads TGCGCCAGCAGCCTGGAAACCGTCGGGGGACAAGAGACCCAGTACTTC.

This clonotype has only a few counts. The chain couples TRBV6-6 to TRBJ1-5; D not certain. V was shortened by 6 bases and J by 2 bases, with 14 bases between the two germline ends. Germline loops: CDR1 MNHNY, CDR2 SVGAGI (reference sequence). The CDR3 is 15 residues long. The CDR3 region is CASRPIFEGNQPQHF. The CDR3 bases are TGTGCCAGCAGACCAATTTTTGAGGGCAATCAGCCCCAGCATTTT.

The chain combines TRBV5-8 with TRBJ2-7; TRBD1 aligns across 8 bases. This CDR3 comprises 14 residues. Trimming took 1 base from V and 5 from J; bases not matched to a gene: 5. Germline CDR1 SGHTS, CDR2 YDEGEE. The CDR3 loop reads CASSLRTGTHEQYF. As DNA, the CDR3 is TGTGCCAGCAGCTTGCGGACAGGGACCCACGAGCAGTACTTC.

In the case of this clonotype: A read error is possible here, since a much larger clone lies one base away. The CDR3 carries no conserved terminal phenylalanine or tryptophan, so it likely arises from a read error. The V call is TRBV5-6, the J call TRBJ2-5; 11 bases line up with TRBD1. Losses at the gene ends were 3 bases for V and 5 bases for J; bases not matched to a gene: 12. The CDR3 spans 17 residues. Germline-derived CDR1 and CDR2 are SGHDT and YYEEEE. CDR3 sequence reads: CASSSDRGLQLAETQYL. CDR3 DNA sequence: TGTGCCAGCAGCTCGGACAGGGGGCTTCAATTGGCGGAGACCCAGTACTTG.

This clonotype was observed a few times. This sequence joins TRBV6-1 and TRBJ2-3; D call uncertain. The V gene's germline CDR1 is MNHNS and CDR2 SASEGT. CDR3 size: 14 residues. The ends were cut back, 4 bases at V and 3 bases at J, with 11 bases in the middle. CDR3 nucleotide sequence: TGTGCCAGCAGTGTGATTTTCAGTACAGATACGCAGTATTTT. Amino acids: CASSVIFSTDTQYF.

Points on this clonotype: Since a much larger clone is just one base distant, this may be a read error. The chain uses TRBV29-1 and TRBJ2-1; TRBD1 matches at 7 bases. J lost 4 bases, V lost 0 bases, and 9 bases had no gene match. Germline lookup yields CDR1 SQVTM and CDR2 ANQGSEA. The CDR3 sequence is 16 residues long. CDR3 residues: CSVEDGQVIRYNEQFF. The DNA for the CDR3 is TGCAGCGTTGAAGATGGACAGGTCATTAGGTACAATGAGCAGTTCTTC.

A few counts support this clonotype. This may be a read error, as it is one base from a much larger clone. The genes are TRBV12-3 or TRBV12-4 and TRBJ2-5; D call uncertain. Trimming cost V 6 bases and J 5 bases, with 10 bases left between them. This CDR3 contains 12 residues. The CDR3 coding sequence is TGTGCCAGCAGCACGTCCTCGGAGACCCAGTACTTC. Protein: CASSTSSETQYF.

V and J are TRBV7-9 and TRBJ1-5, with a weak D call TRBD1 (5 bases). The CDR3 has 16 residues. From germline, CDR1 is SEHNR and CDR2 FQNEAQ (reference sequence). V was cut by 1 base and J by 6 bases, with 16 bases left in between. The CDR3, as DNA: TGTGCCAGCAGCTTAGGTCAGGGCCGCTCCGGTCAGCCCCAGCATTTT. Translated, it gives CASSLGQGRSGQPQHF.

J is TRBJ1-4 and V is TRBV4-2; 8 nucleotides agree with TRBD1. Per germline, CDR1 LGHNA and CDR2 YNFKEQ. The CDR3 length is 15 residues. Germline trimming cut 1 base from V and 7 bases from J; bases unmatched to any gene: 5. The CDR3 spells CASSQVSGGGEKLFF. CDR3 DNA: TGTGCCAGCAGCCAAGTTTCAGGGGGCGGTGAAAAACTGTTTTTT.

V gene TRBV12-3 or TRBV12-4 combines with J gene TRBJ1-4; TRBD1 is a possible D gene (5 bases). The CDR3 is 15 amino acids. Trimming stripped 1 base from V and 5 bases from J, with 11 bases between. This CDR3 is CASSLVQGFNEKLFF. Written as DNA, the CDR3 is TGTGCCAGCAGTTTAGTGCAGGGATTCAATGAAAAACTGTTTTTT.

A remark on this clonotype: Being one base from a much bigger clone, this may be a read error. The CDR3 DNA reads TGCAGCGCAGTCTTGTACCAAGAGACCCAGCACTTC. Protein product: CSAVLYQETQHF. The chain uses TRBV29-1 and TRBJ2-5, with unresolved D. The CDR3 extends over 12 amino acids. Looked up from germline, CDR1 is SQVTM and CDR2 is ANQGSEA.

This clonotype was seen ten or more times. The V call is TRBV6-1, the J call TRBJ2-7, with TRBD1 identical over 12 bases. The CDR3 covers 15 residues. After removal of 2 bases from V and 2 bases from J, the junction contained 1 base not matched to a gene. Germline lookup yields CDR1 MNHNS and CDR2 SASEGT. The CDR3 bases are TGTGCCAGCAGTGAAAGGGACAGGGGGCCCTACGAGCAGTACTTC. Protein product: CASSERDRGPYEQYF.

V usage is TRBV6-5 and J usage is TRBJ2-1, with 7 bases fitting TRBD1. The CDR3 loop spans 16 amino acids. The junction had 15 bases not matched to a gene; V was cut back by 7 bases and J by 6 bases. Germline V lookup: CDR1 MNHEY, CDR2 SVGAGI. This CDR3 is CASKGKRQGVFNEQFF. CDR3 sequence (DNA): TGTGCCAGCAAGGGGAAGAGACAGGGCGTGTTCAATGAGCAGTTCTTC.

The chain employs TRBV29-1 and TRBJ1-2, with D perhaps TRBD1 (5 bases). The CDR3 runs 13 residues. V gave up 3 bases and J gave up 10 bases, with 18 bases separating them. Germline V gene lookup returns CDR1 SQVTM and CDR2 ANQGSEA. CDR3 DNA: TGCAGCGTTGATAACAGGATCTACGATGACTACACCTTC. Amino acid sequence: CSVDNRIYDDYTF.

The chain is built from TRBV12-5 and TRBJ2-1; 7 positions match TRBD2. This CDR3 comprises 15 residues. Trimming at V came to 6 bases and at J to 2 bases, leaving 7 bases not matched to a gene. Germline CDR1 reads LGHNT; CDR2 reads FRNRAP. Here the CDR3 reads CASGQTSVPYNEQFF. CDR3 nucleotide sequence: TGTGCTAGTGGCCAAACTAGCGTCCCCTACAATGAGCAGTTCTTC.

The gene calls are TRBV5-4 and TRBJ2-3; 11 positions match TRBD2. CDR1 is SGHNT and CDR2 is YYREEE in the germline V gene (reference sequence). The CDR3 spans 16 residues. The V and J ends lost 3 bases and 2 bases, in that order; junction bases with no gene match: 5. CDR3 residues: CASSSRLAGSTDTQYF. The CDR3 DNA sequence: TGTGCCAGCAGCTCAAGACTAGCGGGGTCCACAGATACGCAGTATTTT.

The gene calls are TRBV11-2 and TRBJ2-1; D is uncertain. V was shortened by 11 bases and J by 5 bases, with 10 bases between the two germline ends. Germline V CDR1 and CDR2: SGHAT, FQNNGV. The CDR3 spans 11 residues. This CDR3 reads CAGSLDNEQFF. DNA for the CDR3: TGTGCCGGTAGCTTGGACAATGAGCAGTTCTTC.

Of note for this clonotype: Compared with germline, one end of the junction differs, possibly owing to a read error. The J gene is TRBJ1-1, the V gene TRBV12-3 or TRBV12-4; D perhaps matches TRBD1 (6 bases). There are 14 residues in the CDR3. The CDR3 here is CASSGQSLNAEAFF. CDR3 nucleotides: TGTGCCAGCAGCGGACAGAGCTTGAACGCTGAAGCTTTCTTT.

At least ten counts were recorded for this clonotype. The chain carries TRBV4-2 and TRBJ2-5; possibly TRBD2 for D (6 bases). Trimming removed 1 base at V and 5 bases at J, with 14 bases between. The CDR3 totals 15 residues. From germline, CDR1 is LGHNA and CDR2 YNFKEQ. The CDR3 DNA reads as TGTGCCAGCAGCCAAGGGCAGGGAGGTGTGGAGACCCAGTACTTC. Translated, it gives CASSQGQGGVETQYF.

Regarding this clonotype: Given a much more abundant clone one base away, this may be a read error. The chain recombines TRBV11-2 with TRBJ2-1; possible D gene TRBD2, 5 bases. Trimming stripped 4 bases from V and 9 bases from J, with 13 bases between. Germline CDR1 SGHAT, CDR2 FQNNGV. The CDR3 contains 13 residues. CDR3 DNA sequence: TGTGCCAGCAGCTCTCTAGCATCGGTTGAGCAGTTCTTC. Translation gives CASSSLASVEQFF.

This clonotype was detected once. The V call is TRBV29-1, the J call TRBJ2-7, with TRBD2 identical over 8 bases. V lost 5 bases to trimming and J lost 3 bases; unmatched junction nucleotides: 6. Germline V gene data show CDR1 as SQVTM and CDR2 as ANQGSEA. The CDR3 consists of 13 residues. The CDR3 coding sequence is TGCAGCGTTAGGACTAGCAGGAACTACGAGCAGTACTTC. Its protein product is CSVRTSRNYEQYF.

With regard to this clonotype: At one end the junction does not follow the germline gene, possibly because of a read error. The chain carries TRBV5-6 and TRBJ2-2, with D perhaps given as TRBD1 or TRBD2 (5 bases each). CDR1 SGHDT and CDR2 YYEEEE come from the germline V gene. There are 15 residues in the CDR3. CDR3 nucleotides: TGTGCCAGCAACATGGCACCCAGAGTCACCAGGGAGCTGCTTTTT. The encoded protein is CASNMAPRVTRELLF.

As regards this clonotype: It is likely a read error, because the conserved phenylalanine at the end of the CDR3 is missing. The limits of the CDR3 on the DNA are not certain, so only TCRdb's listed CDR3 is given. This chain uses TRBV5-6 with TRBJ2-1; the table's D call, TRBD2, was not checked against the DNA. CDR1 SGHDT and CDR2 YYEEEE come from the germline V gene. Termini included, the CDR3 measures 11 amino acids. The CDR3 protein is CASSVPPVGKD.

This clonotype has more than one count but fewer than ten. V gene TRBV5-1 combines with J gene TRBJ2-7; TRBD1 matches at 8 bases. The germline CDR1 and CDR2 sequences are SGHRS and YFSETQ. Losses at the gene ends were 2 bases for V and 3 bases for J; bases not matched to a gene: 7. The CDR3 runs 15 residues. The CDR3 bases are TGCGCCAGCAGCTTTGCAGGGGGCACGGGCTACGAGCAGTACTTC. This gives the protein CASSFAGGTGYEQYF.

This clonotype was recorded at least ten times. The gene calls are TRBV29-1 and TRBJ2-5; 11 bases are shared with TRBD2. The V gene's germline CDR1 is SQVTM and CDR2 ANQGSEA. Germline trimming cut 7 bases from V and 5 bases from J; bases unmatched to any gene: 9. The CDR3 contains 14 residues. The CDR3 DNA sequence: TGCAGCGCCCCTACTAGCGGGAGATCGGAGACCCAGTACTTC. Its translation is CSAPTSGRSETQYF.

Remarks on this clonotype: This may come from a read error, since a much larger clone is one base off. This chain links TRBV11-3 with TRBJ2-1, with D hard to call. This CDR3 comprises 14 residues. The germline gives CDR1 SGHNT, CDR2 YENEEA. CDR3 loop: CAGSLPGPHNEKFF. The CDR3 nucleotides are TGTGCCGGCAGCTTACCCGGGCCACACAATGAGAAGTTCTTC.